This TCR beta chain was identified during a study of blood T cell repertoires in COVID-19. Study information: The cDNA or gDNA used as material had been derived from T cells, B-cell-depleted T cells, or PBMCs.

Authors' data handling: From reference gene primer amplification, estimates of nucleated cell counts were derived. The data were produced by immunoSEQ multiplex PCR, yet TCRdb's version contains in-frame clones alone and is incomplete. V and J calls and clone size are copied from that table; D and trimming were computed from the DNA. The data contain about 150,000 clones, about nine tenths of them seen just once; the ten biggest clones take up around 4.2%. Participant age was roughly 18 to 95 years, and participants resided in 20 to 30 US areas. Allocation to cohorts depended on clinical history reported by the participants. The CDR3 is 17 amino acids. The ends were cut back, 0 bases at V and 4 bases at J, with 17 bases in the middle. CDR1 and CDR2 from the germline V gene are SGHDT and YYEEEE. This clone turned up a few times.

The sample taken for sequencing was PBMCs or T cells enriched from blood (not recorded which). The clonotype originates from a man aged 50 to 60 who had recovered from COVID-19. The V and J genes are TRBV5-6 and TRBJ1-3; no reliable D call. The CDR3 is CASSLEFGVGEGNTIYF. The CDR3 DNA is TGTGCCAGCAGCTTGGAATTCGGGGTCGGGGAAGGAAACACCATATATTTT. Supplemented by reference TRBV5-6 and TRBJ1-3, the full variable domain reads DAGVTQSPTHLIKTRGQQVTLRCSPKSGHDTVSWYQQALGQGPQFIFQYYEEEERQRGNFPDRFSGHQFPNYSSELNVNALLLGDSALYLCASSLEFGVGEGNTIYFGEGSWLTVV.